The 31 T cell receptor beta chains presented below share a single source sample, sequenced in a study of PD-1 blockade in classical Hodgkin lymphoma. Some clones are missing from TCRdb's copy, which holds only in-frame ones; the method was immunoSEQ multiplex PCR. The sample shows some 10,000 clones, under 90% of them seen only once. The time point here: newly diagnosed, previously untreated cHL patient sample. Isolated CD8+ T cells were derived from thawed PBMCs through magnetic negative selection. Sequencing input: CD8+ T cells from blood. The receptors derive from a human donor with classical Hodgkin lymphoma.

J is TRBJ2-7 and V is TRBV20-1; D is undetermined. Germline-derived CDR1 and CDR2 are DFQATT and SNEGSKA (reference sequence). CDR3 length: 11 amino acids. Trimming left V 1 base short and J 5 bases short, with 6 bases between. The CDR3 loop reads CSARVHHEQYF. CDR3 coding DNA: TGCAGTGCTAGAGTCCATCACGAGCAGTACTTC.

The chain joins TRBV27 to TRBJ1-4, with D possibly being TRBD1 (5 bases). Between the trimmed V and J ends, which lost 4 bases and 3 bases, there was a span of 12 bases. The CDR3 consists of 15 residues. Germline CDR1 reads MNHEY; CDR2 reads SMNVEV (reference sequence). The DNA of the CDR3 is TGTGCCAGCAGTTCCATCGGGGGGGCTAATGAAAAACTGTTTTTT. It specifies CASSSIGGANEKLFF.

The chain recombines TRBV6-5 with TRBJ2-1; weak D call: TRBD2 (6 bases). Between the trimmed V and J ends, which lost 0 bases and 4 bases, there was a span of 13 bases. The CDR3 sequence is 16 residues long. Germline assignment: CDR1 MNHEY and CDR2 SVGAGI. The CDR3 reads CASSYSGGVWYNEQFF. CDR3 DNA: TGTGCCAGCAGTTACTCTGGAGGGGTCTGGTACAATGAGCAGTTCTTC.

The gene calls are TRBV11-2 and TRBJ2-7, with 9 bases fitting TRBD1. V shed 5 bases and J 4 bases; nucleotides not matched to a gene: 9. This CDR3 has 15 residues. The germline V gene encodes CDR1 SGHAT and CDR2 FQNNGV. The CDR3 is CASSLGTGIMYEQYF. CDR3 nucleotide sequence: TGTGCCAGCAGCCTAGGGACAGGGATCATGTACGAGCAGTACTTC.

The chain combines TRBV4-2 with TRBJ1-1; a weak D match, TRBD1 (5 bases). Between the trimmed V and J ends, which lost 0 bases and 8 bases, there was a span of 10 bases. Germline V gene sequence: CDR1 LGHNA, CDR2 YNFKEQ. This CDR3 contains 13 residues. DNA for the CDR3: TGTGCCAGCAGCCAAGAAGCGGGGGGAGAAGCTTTCTTT. This translates into CASSQEAGGEAFF.

A single count supports this clone. The chain links TRBV5-8 to TRBJ1-1; D is possibly TRBD1 (5 bases). Germline V lookup: CDR1 SGHTS, CDR2 YDEGEE. The CDR3 totals 15 residues. Trimming removed 0 bases from V and 0 bases from J, with 9 bases in between. CDR3 bases: TGTGCCAGCAGCTTGGATGGGGGAATGAACACTGAAGCTTTCTTT. Translating gives CASSLDGGMNTEAFF.

This chain links TRBV7-9 with TRBJ2-7; D is undetermined. Germline CDR1 is SEHNR and CDR2 is FQNEAQ (reference sequence). The germline V and J ends were trimmed by 6 bases and 7 bases, with 19 bases remaining between them. The CDR3 is 14 residues long. The CDR3, as DNA: TGTGCCAGCAGTGAACCTGGGCCCACCGGAGAGCAGTACTTC. This encodes CASSEPGPTGEQYF.

The gene calls are TRBV5-1 and TRBJ2-7; either TRBD1 or TRBD2 may supply D (5 bases each). CDR3 length equals 14 residues. V was trimmed by 2 bases and J by 3 bases, leaving 12 bases between them. Germline assignment: CDR1 SGHRS and CDR2 YFSETQ. The DNA for the CDR3 is TGCGCCAGCAGCTTAGGGACGAATCGCTACGAGCAGTACTTC. Its translation is CASSLGTNRYEQYF.

This chain connects TRBV2 to TRBJ2-7; 9 nucleotides line up with TRBD2. The CDR3 spans 15 residues. After removal of 3 bases from V and 7 bases from J, the junction contained 10 bases not matched to a gene. The germline gives CDR1 SNHLY, CDR2 FYNNEI. The CDR3 is CASSDPLAGRGEQYF. The DNA for the CDR3 is TGTGCCAGCAGTGATCCCCTAGCGGGGCGAGGGGAGCAGTACTTC.

The table lists this clone with a few counts. CDR3 in DNA: TGTGCCAGCAGTGATAGTTGGACAGGGTCAGCCGAGCAGTACTTC. Amino acid sequence: CASSDSWTGSAEQYF. The rearrangement uses TRBV6-1 and TRBJ2-7, with 8 bases identical to TRBD1. The CDR3 length is 15 residues. J gave up 6 bases and V 3 bases, and 10 bases lay outside the gene matches. The germline V gene encodes CDR1 MNHNS and CDR2 SASEGT.

This clone has a single count. This chain uses TRBV4-3 with TRBJ2-5, with D unclear. V was cut by 1 base and J by 5 bases, with 8 bases left in between. This CDR3 spans 13 amino acids. Germline V lookup: CDR1 LGHNA, CDR2 YSLEER. The CDR3 nucleotides are TGCGCCAGCAGCCAAGTTAGGTTTGAGACCCAGTACTTC. Translated, it gives CASSQVRFETQYF.

J is TRBJ2-1 and V is TRBV7-3; 10 bases are a match to TRBD2. The CDR3 sequence is 17 residues long. Germline CDR1 is SGHTA and CDR2 is FQGTGA. The V segment lost 0 bases and the J segment 7 bases; nucleotides outside the gene matches: 9. In nucleotides, the CDR3 is TGTGCCAGCAGCTTAACTAGCGGGGGGCCAGGGGGAAATGAGCAGTTCTTC. Translated, it gives CASSLTSGGPGGNEQFF.

A note on this clone: One end of the junction varies from germline; a read error may be responsible. The chain couples TRBV28 to TRBJ1-1, with 7 bases aligning to TRBD1. Germline lookup yields CDR1 MDHEN and CDR2 SYDVKM. The CDR3 extends over 13 amino acids. The CDR3 here is CASSLGDRWGKIF. The CDR3 DNA reads as TGTGCCAGCAGTTTAGGGGACAGATGGGGTAAGATATTT.

The rearrangement links TRBV11-3 to TRBJ2-5; perhaps TRBD2 as D (6 bases). CDR1 SGHNT and CDR2 YENEEA come from the germline V gene. Trimming left V 5 bases short and J 5 bases short, with 15 bases between. The CDR3 is made up of 14 amino acids. For the CDR3, the DNA is TGTGCCAGCAGCCGTCGGGGCCGGGGGGAGACCCAGTACTTC. Amino acids: CASSRRGRGETQYF.

This sequence joins TRBV7-8 and TRBJ1-6; D gene unclear. This CDR3 contains 16 residues. CDR1 is SGHVS and CDR2 is FQNEAQ in the germline V gene. The V gene lost 3 bases and the J gene lost 5 bases, with 14 bases spanning the gap. CDR3 residues: CASSFYFPDDNSPLHF. The DNA of the CDR3 is TGTGCCAGCAGCTTTTACTTTCCGGACGATAATTCACCCCTCCACTTT. Full variable domain (remainder filled in from reference TRBV7-8 and TRBJ1-6): GAGVSQSPRYKVAKRGQDVALRCDPISGHVSLFWYQQALGQGPEFLTYFQNEAQLDKSGLPSDRFFAERPEGSVSTLKIQRTQQEDSAVYLCASSFYFPDDNSPLHFGNGTRLTVT.

This clone was seen only once. The rearrangement joins TRBV19 to TRBJ2-1; the match to TRBD2 covers 7 bases. Germline CDR1 LNHDA, CDR2 SQIVND (reference sequence). The CDR3 covers 15 residues. Trimming at V came to 1 base and at J to 7 bases, leaving 7 bases not matched to a gene. CDR3 DNA sequence: TGTGCCAGTAGTATAGCCGTTAGCGGGTGGAATGAGCAGTTCTTC. Its protein is CASSIAVSGWNEQFF.

The chain recombines TRBV10-1 with TRBJ1-1, with unresolved D. In germline, CDR1 is WNHNN, CDR2 SYGVQD (reference sequence). CDR3 length equals 13 residues. Trimming shortened V by 3 bases and J by 2 bases, and 7 bases separated the two germline ends. The CDR3 sequence: CASSEGLNTEAFF. The CDR3 bases are TGCGCCAGCAGTGAAGGGTTAAACACTGAAGCTTTCTTT.

The chain recombines TRBV9 with TRBJ1-5; 7 nucleotides align to TRBD1. Germline CDR1 SGDLS, CDR2 YYNGEE. Germline trimming cut 4 bases from V and 1 base from J; bases unmatched to any gene: 5. CDR3 length equals 15 residues. The CDR3 nucleotides are TGTGCCAGCAGCTCAGGGGGGGGAAGCAATCAGCCCCAGCATTTT. Its protein is CASSSGGGSNQPQHF.

The V and J genes are TRBV7-9 and TRBJ1-5; tentatively, D is TRBD1 (5 bases). This CDR3 comprises 15 residues. CDR1 and CDR2 (germline): SEHNR, FQNEAQ (reference sequence). Deletions cut 0 bases from V and 4 bases from J, with 10 bases between. The CDR3 nucleotides read TGTGCCAGCAGCTTAGCGTCGGCAGGGAATCAGCCCCAGCATTTT. Translation: CASSLASAGNQPQHF.

V usage is TRBV21-1 and J usage is TRBJ2-2. TRBV21-1 is a recognized pseudogene. The CDR3 is 15 residues long. The CDR3 DNA follows: TGTGCCAGCAGCAAAGCCGCCAGGGACGGCGGGGAGCTGTTTTTT. Translated, it gives CASSKAARDGGELFF.

The chain joins TRBV21-1 to TRBJ1-2; TRBD1 reflects the table's D call only, with no check against the DNA. TRBV21-1 is described as a pseudogene. The CDR3 is 14 residues long. In DNA form, the CDR3 reads TGTGCCAGCAGCAGGGGGCCGGGGCCCTATGGCTACACCTTC. Its protein is CASSRGPGPYGYTF.

This clone is deemed large. The chain employs TRBV4-1 and TRBJ2-1; TRBD1 is a possible D gene (5 bases). Germline assignment: CDR1 MGHRA and CDR2 YSYEKL. CDR3 size: 15 residues. Trimming removed 3 bases from V and 8 bases from J, with 17 bases in between. CDR3 DNA: TGCGCCAGCAGCCACAGGGTTTCCTCCCGGGATGAGCAGTTCTTC. Translating it yields CASSHRVSSRDEQFF.

The chain couples TRBV28 to TRBJ1-3, with D possibly matching TRBD1 (5 bases). V lost 2 bases, J lost 0 bases, and 8 bases lay in between. CDR1 and CDR2 from the germline V gene are MDHEN and SYDVKM. CDR3 length: 15 residues. CDR3 coding DNA: TGTGCCAGCAGTTTAGGACACTACTCTGGAAACACCATATATTTT. The encoded protein is CASSLGHYSGNTIYF.

V usage is TRBV7-8 and J usage is TRBJ2-7; 8 positions match TRBD2. Trimming at V came to 8 bases and at J to 2 bases, leaving 23 bases not matched to a gene. CDR3 length: 19 residues. Germline CDR1 reads SGHVS; CDR2 reads FQNEAQ. Here the CDR3 DNA reads TGTGCCAGCCAAAGCCCCCGGGCGGGGGGTACAGCCGAAACCTACGAGCAGTACTTC. Amino acid sequence: CASQSPRAGGTAETYEQYF.

This chain connects TRBV6-1 to TRBJ2-7; tentatively, D is TRBD2 (7 bases). V was trimmed by 3 bases and J by 6 bases, leaving 15 bases between them. In germline, CDR1 is MNHNS, CDR2 SASEGT. This CDR3 has 14 amino acids. For the CDR3, the DNA is TGTGCCAGCAGTGACGTGGGGGGGCCTACCGAGCAGTACTTC. Translating it yields CASSDVGGPTEQYF.

The chain has TRBV9 and TRBJ1-1, with D perhaps TRBD1 (5 bases). Deletions cut 1 base from V and 0 bases from J, with 10 bases between. Germline assignment: CDR1 SGDLS and CDR2 YYNGEE. This CDR3 contains 15 residues. The DNA for the CDR3 is TGTGCCAGCAGCGTAACGGCAGGGCTGAACACTGAAGCTTTCTTT. Its translation: CASSVTAGLNTEAFF. The complete variable domain, with remaining parts taken from reference TRBV9 and TRBJ1-1, reads DSGVTQTPKHLITATGQRVTLRCSPRSGDLSVYWYQQSLDQGLQFLIQYYNGEERAKGNILERFSAQQFPDLHSELNLSSLELGDSALYFCASSVTAGLNTEAFFGQGTRLTVV.

V usage is TRBV11-2 and J usage is TRBJ2-3; 10 bases line up with TRBD2. V lost 5 bases, J lost 4 bases, and 12 bases stayed unmatched. The CDR3 sequence is 17 residues long. Germline CDR1 is SGHAT and CDR2 is FQNNGV. The CDR3: CASSPTSGELPADTQYF. The CDR3, as DNA: TGTGCCAGCAGCCCAACTAGCGGGGAACTACCTGCAGATACGCAGTATTTT.

The gene calls are TRBV10-3 and TRBJ2-7; 9 bases fit TRBD1. The junction had 7 bases not matched to a gene; V was cut back by 3 bases and J by 4 bases. The CDR3 contains 15 residues. Germline CDR1 and CDR2: ENHRY and SYGVKD. The CDR3 spells CAISDPGTGFYEQYF. The CDR3 coding sequence is TGTGCCATCAGTGACCCCGGGACAGGGTTTTACGAGCAGTACTTC.

The rearrangement uses TRBV9 and TRBJ2-7; 9 bases fit TRBD1. The CDR3 has 14 amino acids. The germline V gene has CDR1 SGDLS and CDR2 YYNGEE. Germline trimming cut 2 bases from V and 6 bases from J; bases unmatched to any gene: 6. Written as DNA, the CDR3 is TGTGCCAGCAGCGTGACGGACAGGGGCCGCGAGCAGTACTTC. This translates into CASSVTDRGREQYF. The entire variable domain, with the rest obtained from reference TRBV9 and TRBJ2-7, is as follows: DSGVTQTPKHLITATGQRVTLRCSPRSGDLSVYWYQQSLDQGLQFLIQYYNGEERAKGNILERFSAQQFPDLHSELNLSSLELGDSALYFCASSVTDRGREQYFGPGTRLTVT.

This rearrangement joins TRBV7-6 to TRBJ2-1; TRBD2 matches 10 bases. The length of the CDR3 is 16 residues. J was trimmed by 5 bases and V by 1 base; bases with no gene match: 5. The germline CDR1 and CDR2 sequences are SGHVS and FNYEAQ. The CDR3 bases are TGTGCCAGCAGCTTAGATAGCGGGGGGACCCACAATGAGCAGTTCTTC. Translating gives CASSLDSGGTHNEQFF.

The genes are TRBV25-1 and TRBJ1-2; D is ambiguous. This CDR3 has 12 amino acids. The germline V gene encodes CDR1 MGHDK and CDR2 SYGVNS. The ends were cut back, 4 bases at V and 4 bases at J, with 7 bases in the middle. The DNA of the CDR3 is TGTGCCAGCAGTGGATTGGGCTATGGCTACACCTTC. Amino acids: CASSGLGYGYTF.